The sequence of this T cell receptor beta chain was determined in a study of shared clonotypes between healthy human individuals. Study-level points and caveats: In a few donors, about 5% of naive CD4 clonotypes appeared in common.

How the authors handled the data: ImmunoSEQ sequences covered only the junction and lacked quality scores; filtering therefore differed. The table came from immunoSEQ multiplex PCR; TCRdb's copy has only in-frame clones and leaves some out. V and J calls and clone size are those listed in that table; D and trimming were worked out from the DNA. The sample holds more than 1,200,000 clones, 98% seen once. With 3 bases clipped from V and 2 bases from J, the junction kept 7 bases outside the gene matches. This CDR3 is 15 amino acids long. The germline CDR1 and CDR2 sequences are SGDLS and YYNGEE. Note on this clone: Its antigen is unidentified.

The sequencing sample was made of naive CD4+ T cells sorted from blood. Described subset: CD45RA+ positively selected. The sequence derives from a man younger than 40 in good health. The chain employs TRBV9 and TRBJ2-5, with 7 bases that match TRBD2. CDR3 protein: CASSAPSGKQETQYF. The CDR3 region has the DNA TGTGCCAGCAGCGCCCCGAGCGGGAAGCAAGAGACCCAGTACTTC. The complete variable domain, with remaining parts taken from reference TRBV9 and TRBJ2-5, reads DSGVTQTPKHLITATGQRVTLRCSPRSGDLSVYWYQQSLDQGLQFLIQYYNGEERAKGNILERFSAQQFPDLHSELNLSSLELGDSALYFCASSAPSGKQETQYFGPGTRLLVL.